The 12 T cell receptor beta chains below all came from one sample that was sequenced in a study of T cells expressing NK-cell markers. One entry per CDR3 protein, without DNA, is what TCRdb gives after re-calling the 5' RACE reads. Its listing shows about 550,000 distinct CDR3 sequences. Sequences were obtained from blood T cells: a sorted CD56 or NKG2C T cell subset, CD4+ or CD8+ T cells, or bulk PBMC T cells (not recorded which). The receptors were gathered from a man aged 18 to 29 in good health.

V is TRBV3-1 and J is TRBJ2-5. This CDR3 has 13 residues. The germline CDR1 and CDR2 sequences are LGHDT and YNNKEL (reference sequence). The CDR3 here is CASSQESSGTQYF.

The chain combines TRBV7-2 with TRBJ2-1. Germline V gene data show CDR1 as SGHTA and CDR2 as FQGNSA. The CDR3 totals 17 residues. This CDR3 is CASSLAWHGRANNEQFF.

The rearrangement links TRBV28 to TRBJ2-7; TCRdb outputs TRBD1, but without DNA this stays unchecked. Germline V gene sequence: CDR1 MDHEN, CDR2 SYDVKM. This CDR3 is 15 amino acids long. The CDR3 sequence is CASLPHVKTPYEQYF.

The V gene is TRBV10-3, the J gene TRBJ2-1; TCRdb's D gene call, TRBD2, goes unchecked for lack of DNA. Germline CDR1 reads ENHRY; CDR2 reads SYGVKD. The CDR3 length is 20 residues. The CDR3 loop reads CAISVSGLFSGVSSYNEQFF.

The CDR3 loop reads CSVVAGKETQYF. The rearrangement joins TRBV29-1 to TRBJ2-5; TCRdb picks TRBD1, but there is no DNA to check that call. CDR1 and CDR2 (germline): SQVTM, ANQGSEA. This CDR3 region has 12 residues.

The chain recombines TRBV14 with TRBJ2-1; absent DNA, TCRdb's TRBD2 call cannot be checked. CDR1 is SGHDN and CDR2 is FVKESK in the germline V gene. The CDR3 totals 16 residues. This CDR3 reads CASSREGRGSYNEQFF.

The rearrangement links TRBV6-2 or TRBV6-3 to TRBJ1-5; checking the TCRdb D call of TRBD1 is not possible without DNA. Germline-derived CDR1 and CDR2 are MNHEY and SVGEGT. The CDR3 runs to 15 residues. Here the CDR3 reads CASSYALLGSWPQHF.

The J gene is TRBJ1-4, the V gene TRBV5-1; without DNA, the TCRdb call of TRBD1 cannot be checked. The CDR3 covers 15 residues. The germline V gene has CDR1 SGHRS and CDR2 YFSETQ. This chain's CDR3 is CASSLAGQEHEKLFF.

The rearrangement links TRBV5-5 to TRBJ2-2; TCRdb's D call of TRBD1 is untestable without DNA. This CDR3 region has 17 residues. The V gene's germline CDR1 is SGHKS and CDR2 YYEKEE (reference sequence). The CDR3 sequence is CASSPPVGRRNTGELFF. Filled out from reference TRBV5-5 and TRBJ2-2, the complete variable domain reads DAGVTQSPTHLIKTRGQQVTLRCSPISGHKSVSWYQQVLGQGPQFIFQYYEKEERGRGNFPDRFSARQFPNYSSELNVNALLLGDSALYLCASSPPVGRRNTGELFFGEGSRLTVL.

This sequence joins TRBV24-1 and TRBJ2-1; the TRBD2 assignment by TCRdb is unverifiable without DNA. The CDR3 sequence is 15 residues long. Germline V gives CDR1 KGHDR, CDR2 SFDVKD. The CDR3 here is CATSARGSLDDEQFF.

The CDR3 loop reads CASSQLHGSSYNEQFF. V is TRBV3-1 and J is TRBJ2-1. The CDR3 runs 16 residues. Per germline, CDR1 LGHDT and CDR2 YNNKEL (reference sequence).

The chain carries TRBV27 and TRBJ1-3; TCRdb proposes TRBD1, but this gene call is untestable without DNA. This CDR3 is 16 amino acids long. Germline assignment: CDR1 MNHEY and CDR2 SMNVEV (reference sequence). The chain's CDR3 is CASSLNHDSPGNTIYF.